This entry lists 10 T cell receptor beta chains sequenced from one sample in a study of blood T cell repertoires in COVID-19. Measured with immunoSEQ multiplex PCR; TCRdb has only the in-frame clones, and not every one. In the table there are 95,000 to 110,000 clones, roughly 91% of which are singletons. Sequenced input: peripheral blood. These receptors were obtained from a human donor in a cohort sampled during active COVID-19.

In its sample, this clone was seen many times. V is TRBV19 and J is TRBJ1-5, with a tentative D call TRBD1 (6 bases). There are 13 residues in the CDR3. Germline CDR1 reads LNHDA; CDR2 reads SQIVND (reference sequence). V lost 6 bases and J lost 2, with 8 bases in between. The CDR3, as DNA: TGTGCCAGTAGGGGGGCGGGCAATCAGCCCCAGCATTTT. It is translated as CASRGAGNQPQHF.

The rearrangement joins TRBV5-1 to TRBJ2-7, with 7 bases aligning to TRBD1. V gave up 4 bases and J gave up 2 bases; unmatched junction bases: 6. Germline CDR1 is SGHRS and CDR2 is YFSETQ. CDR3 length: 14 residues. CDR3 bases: TGCGCCAGCAGCAACCGGGACAGACCCTACGAGCAGTACTTC. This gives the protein CASSNRDRPYEQYF.

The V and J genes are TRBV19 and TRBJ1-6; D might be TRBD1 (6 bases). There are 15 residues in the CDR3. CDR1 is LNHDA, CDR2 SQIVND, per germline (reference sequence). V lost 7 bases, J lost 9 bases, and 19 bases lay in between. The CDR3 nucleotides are TGTGCCAGTACCCTAACTCCGGACAGCGGTTCACCCCTCCACTTT. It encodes CASTLTPDSGSPLHF.

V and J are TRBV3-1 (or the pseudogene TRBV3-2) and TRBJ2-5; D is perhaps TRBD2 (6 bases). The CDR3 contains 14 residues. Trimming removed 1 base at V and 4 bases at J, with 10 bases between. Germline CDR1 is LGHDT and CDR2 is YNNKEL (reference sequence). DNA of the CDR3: TGTGCCAGCAGCCAAGTGGAGGGGATAGAGACCCAGTACTTC. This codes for CASSQVEGIETQYF.

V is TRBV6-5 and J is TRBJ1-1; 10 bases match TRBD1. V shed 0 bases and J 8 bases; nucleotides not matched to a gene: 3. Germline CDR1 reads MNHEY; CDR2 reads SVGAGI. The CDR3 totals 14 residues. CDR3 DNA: TGTGCCAGCAGTTACTCGACAGGGGGCCAGGAAGCTTTCTTT. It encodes CASSYSTGGQEAFF.

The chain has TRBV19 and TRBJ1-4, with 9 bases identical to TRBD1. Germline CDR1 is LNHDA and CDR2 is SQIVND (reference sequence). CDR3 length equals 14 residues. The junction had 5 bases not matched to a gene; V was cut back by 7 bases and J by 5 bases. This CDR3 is CASTPGQGNEKLFF. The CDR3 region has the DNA TGTGCCAGTACCCCGGGACAGGGAAATGAAAAACTGTTTTTT.

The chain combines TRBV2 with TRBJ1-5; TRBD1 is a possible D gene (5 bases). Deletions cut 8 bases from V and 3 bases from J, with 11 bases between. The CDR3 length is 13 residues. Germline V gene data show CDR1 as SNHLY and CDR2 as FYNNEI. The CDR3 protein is CASRDRFNQPQHF. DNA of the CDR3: TGTGCCAGCCGAGACAGATTCAATCAGCCCCAGCATTTT.

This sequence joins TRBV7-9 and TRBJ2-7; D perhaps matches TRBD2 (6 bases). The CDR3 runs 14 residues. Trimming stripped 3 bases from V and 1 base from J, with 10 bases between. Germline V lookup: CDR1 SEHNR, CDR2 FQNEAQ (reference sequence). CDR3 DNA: TGTGCCAGCAGCTTTAGCGGTACTTCCTACGAGCAGTACTTC. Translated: CASSFSGTSYEQYF.

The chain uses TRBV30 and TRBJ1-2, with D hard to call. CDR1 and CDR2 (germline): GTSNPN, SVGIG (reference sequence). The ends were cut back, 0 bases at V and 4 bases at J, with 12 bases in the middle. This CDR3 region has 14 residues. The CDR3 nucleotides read TGTGCCTGGAGTGTACTCCACGGCGGCTATGGCTACACCTTC. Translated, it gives CAWSVLHGGYGYTF. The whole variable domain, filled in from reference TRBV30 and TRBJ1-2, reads SQTIHQWPATLVQPVGSPLSLECTVEGTSNPNLYWYRQAAGRGLQLLFYSVGIGQISSEVPQNLSASRPQDRQFILSSKKLLLSDSGFYLCAWSVLHGGYGYTFGSGTRLTVV.

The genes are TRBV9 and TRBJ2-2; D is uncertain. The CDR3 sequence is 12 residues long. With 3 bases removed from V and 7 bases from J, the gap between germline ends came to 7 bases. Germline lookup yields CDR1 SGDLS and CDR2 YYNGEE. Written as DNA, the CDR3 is TGTGCCAGCAGCGCCCCGGGCGGGGAGCTGTTTTTT. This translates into CASSAPGGELFF. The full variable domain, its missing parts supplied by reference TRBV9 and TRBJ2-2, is DSGVTQTPKHLITATGQRVTLRCSPRSGDLSVYWYQQSLDQGLQFLIQYYNGEERAKGNILERFSAQQFPDLHSELNLSSLELGDSALYFCASSAPGGELFFGEGSRLTVL.